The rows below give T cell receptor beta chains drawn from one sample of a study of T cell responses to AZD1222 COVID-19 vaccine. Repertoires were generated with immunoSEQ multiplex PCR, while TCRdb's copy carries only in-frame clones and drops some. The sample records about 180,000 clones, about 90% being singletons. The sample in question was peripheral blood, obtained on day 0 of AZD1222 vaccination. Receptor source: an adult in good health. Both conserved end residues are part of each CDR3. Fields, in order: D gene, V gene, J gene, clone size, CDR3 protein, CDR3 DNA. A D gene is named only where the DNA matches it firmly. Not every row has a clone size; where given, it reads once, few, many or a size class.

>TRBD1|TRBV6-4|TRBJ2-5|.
CASSDSTGSEETQYF
TGTGCCAGCAGTGACTCGACAGGGTCGGAGGAGACCCAGTACTTC
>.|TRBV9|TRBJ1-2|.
CASSVEGAYGYTF
TGTGCCAGCAGCGTAGAGGGAGCCTATGGCTACACCTTC
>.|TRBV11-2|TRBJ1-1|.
CASSLGGVDEAFF
TGTGCCAGCAGCTTAGGAGGAGTAGATGAAGCTTTCTTT
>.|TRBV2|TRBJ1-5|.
CASSYRVDPLNGNQPQHF
TGTGCCAGCAGTTACAGGGTGGACCCGCTTAACGGCAATCAGCCCCAGCATTTT
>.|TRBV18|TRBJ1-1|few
CASSEQGNTEAFF
TGTGCCAGCTCAGAACAGGGGAACACTGAAGCTTTCTTT
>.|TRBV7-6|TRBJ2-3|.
CASSLRARSRDTQYF
TGTGCCAGCAGCTTAAGGGCCAGGTCACGGGATACGCAGTATTTT
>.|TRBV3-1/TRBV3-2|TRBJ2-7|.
CASSQVPNNPSYEQYF
TGTGCCAGCAGCCAAGTCCCTAATAACCCCTCCTACGAGCAGTACTTC
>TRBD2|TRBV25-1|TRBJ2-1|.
CASRGTSGGQFF
TGTGCCAGCAGGGGGACTAGCGGGGGGCAGTTCTTC
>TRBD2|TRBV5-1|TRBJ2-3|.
CASSSGGLAGSDTQYF
TGCGCCAGCAGCTCGGGAGGACTAGCGGGAAGTGATACGCAGTATTTT
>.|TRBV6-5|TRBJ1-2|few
CASSYWGAYGYTF
TGTGCCAGCAGTTACTGGGGGGCCTATGGCTACACCTTC
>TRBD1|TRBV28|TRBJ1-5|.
CASSFSRQGGQPQHF
TGTGCCAGCAGTTTCAGTCGACAGGGTGGTCAGCCCCAGCATTTT
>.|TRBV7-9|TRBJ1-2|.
CASSLARGVEGYTF
TGTGCCAGCAGCCTAGCCCGAGGGGTAGAGGGCTACACCTTC
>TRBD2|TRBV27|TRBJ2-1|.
CASSLTSGIPLLVDEQFF
TGTGCCAGCAGTTTAACTAGCGGGATCCCCCTCTTGGTGGATGAGCAGTTCTTC
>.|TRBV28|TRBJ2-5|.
CASSVPGVETQYF
TGTGCCAGCAGTGTCCCAGGGGTAGAGACCCAGTACTTC
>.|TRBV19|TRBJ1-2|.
CASSGRRGNYGYTF
TGTGCCAGTAGTGGACGAAGGGGTAACTATGGCTACACCTTC
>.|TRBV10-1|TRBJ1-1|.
CASSTGLGNTEAFF
TGCGCCAGCAGCACAGGACTGGGGAACACTGAAGCTTTCTTT